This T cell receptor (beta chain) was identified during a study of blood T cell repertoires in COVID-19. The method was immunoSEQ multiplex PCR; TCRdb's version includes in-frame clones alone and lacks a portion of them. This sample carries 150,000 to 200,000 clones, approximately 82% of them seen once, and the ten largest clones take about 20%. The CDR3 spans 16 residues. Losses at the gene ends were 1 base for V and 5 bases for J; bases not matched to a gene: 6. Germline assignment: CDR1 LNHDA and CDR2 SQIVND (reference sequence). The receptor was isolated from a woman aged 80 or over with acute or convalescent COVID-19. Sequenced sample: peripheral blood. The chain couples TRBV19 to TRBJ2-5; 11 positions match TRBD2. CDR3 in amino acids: CASSIGGLAGLETQYF. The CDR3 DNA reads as TGTGCCAGTAGTATAGGCGGACTAGCGGGCCTTGAGACCCAGTACTTC.